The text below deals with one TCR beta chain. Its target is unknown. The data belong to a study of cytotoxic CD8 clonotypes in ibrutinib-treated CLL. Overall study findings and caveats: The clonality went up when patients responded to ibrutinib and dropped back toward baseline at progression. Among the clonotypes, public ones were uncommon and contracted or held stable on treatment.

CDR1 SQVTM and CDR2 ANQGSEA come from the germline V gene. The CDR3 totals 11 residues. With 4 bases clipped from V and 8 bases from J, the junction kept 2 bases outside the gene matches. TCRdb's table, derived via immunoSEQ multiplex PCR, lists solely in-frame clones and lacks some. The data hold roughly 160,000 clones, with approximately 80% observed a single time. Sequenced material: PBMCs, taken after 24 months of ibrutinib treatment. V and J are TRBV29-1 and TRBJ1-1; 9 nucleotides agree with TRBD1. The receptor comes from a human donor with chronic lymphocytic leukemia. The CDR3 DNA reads TGCAGCGTTGCTACAGGGGGCGAAGCTTTCTTT. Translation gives CSVATGGEAFF.